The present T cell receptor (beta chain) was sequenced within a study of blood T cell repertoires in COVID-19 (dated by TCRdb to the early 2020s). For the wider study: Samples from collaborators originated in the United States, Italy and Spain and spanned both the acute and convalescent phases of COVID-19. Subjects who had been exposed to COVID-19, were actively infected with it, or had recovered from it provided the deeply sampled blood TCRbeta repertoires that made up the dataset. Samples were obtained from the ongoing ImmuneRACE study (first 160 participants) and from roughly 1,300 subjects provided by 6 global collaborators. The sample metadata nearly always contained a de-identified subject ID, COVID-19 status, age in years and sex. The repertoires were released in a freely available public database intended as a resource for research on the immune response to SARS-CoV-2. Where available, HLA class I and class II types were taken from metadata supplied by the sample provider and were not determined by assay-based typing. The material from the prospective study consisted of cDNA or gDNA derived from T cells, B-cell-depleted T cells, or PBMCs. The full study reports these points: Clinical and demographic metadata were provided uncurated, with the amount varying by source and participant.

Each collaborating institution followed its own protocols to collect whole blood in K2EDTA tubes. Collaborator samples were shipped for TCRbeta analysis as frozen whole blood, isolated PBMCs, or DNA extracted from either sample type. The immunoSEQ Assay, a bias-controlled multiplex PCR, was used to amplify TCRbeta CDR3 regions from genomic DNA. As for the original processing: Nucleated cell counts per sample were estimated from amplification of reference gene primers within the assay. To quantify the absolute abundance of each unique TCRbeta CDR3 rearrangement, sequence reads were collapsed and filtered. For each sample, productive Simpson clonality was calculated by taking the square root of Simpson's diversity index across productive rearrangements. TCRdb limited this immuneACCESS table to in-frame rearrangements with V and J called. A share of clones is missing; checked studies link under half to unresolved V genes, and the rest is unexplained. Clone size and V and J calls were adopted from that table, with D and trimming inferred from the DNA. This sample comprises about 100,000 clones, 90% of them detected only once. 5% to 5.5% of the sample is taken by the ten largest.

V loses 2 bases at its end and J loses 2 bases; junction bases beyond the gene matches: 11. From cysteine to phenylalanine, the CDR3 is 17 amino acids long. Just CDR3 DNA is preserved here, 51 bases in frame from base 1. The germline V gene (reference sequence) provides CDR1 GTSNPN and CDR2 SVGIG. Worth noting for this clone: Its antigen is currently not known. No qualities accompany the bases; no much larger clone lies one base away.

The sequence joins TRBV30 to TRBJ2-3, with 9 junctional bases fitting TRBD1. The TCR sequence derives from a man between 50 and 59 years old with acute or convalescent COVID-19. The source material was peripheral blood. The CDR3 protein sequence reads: CAWSMGWTGVSTDTQYF. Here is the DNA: TGTGCCTGGAGTATGGGTTGGACAGGGGTATCCACAGATACGCAGTATTTT. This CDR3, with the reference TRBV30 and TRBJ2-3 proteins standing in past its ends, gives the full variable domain SQTIHQWPATLVQPVGSPLSLECTVEGTSNPNLYWYRQAAGRGLQLLFYSVGIGQISSEVPQNLSASRPQDRQFILSSKKLLLSDSGFYLCAWSMGWTGVSTDTQYFGPGTRLTVL.